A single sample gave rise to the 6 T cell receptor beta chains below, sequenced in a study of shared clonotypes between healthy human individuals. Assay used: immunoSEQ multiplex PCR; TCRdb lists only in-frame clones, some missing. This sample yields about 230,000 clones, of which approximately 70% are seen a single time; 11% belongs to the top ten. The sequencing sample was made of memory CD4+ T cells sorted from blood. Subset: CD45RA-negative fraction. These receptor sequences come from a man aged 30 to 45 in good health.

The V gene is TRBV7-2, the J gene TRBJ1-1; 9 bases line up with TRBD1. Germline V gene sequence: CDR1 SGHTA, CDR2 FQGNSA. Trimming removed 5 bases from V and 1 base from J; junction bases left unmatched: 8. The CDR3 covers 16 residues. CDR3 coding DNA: TGTGCCAGCAGCCGCGGACAGGGGATCGCGAACACTGAAGCTTTCTTT. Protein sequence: CASSRGQGIANTEAFF.

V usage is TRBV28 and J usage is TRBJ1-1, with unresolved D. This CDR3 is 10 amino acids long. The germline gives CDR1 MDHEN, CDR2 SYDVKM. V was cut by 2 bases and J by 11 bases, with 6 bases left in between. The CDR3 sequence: CASSLTFAFF. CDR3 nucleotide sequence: TGTGCCAGCAGTTTAACGTTCGCTTTCTTT.

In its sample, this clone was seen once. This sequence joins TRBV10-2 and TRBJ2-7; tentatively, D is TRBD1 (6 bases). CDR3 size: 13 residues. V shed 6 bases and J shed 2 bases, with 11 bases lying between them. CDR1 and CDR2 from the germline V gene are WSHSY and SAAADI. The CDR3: CASSADSAYEQYF. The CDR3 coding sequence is TGCGCCAGCAGCGCGGACAGTGCCTACGAGCAGTACTTC.

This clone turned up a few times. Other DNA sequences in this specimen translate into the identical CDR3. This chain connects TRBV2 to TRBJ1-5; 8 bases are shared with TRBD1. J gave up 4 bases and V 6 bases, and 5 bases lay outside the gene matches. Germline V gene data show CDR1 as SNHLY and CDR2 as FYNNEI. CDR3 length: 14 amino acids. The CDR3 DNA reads TGTGCCAGCAGCGAACGGACAGGGAATCAGCCCCAGCATTTT. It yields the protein CASSERTGNQPQHF. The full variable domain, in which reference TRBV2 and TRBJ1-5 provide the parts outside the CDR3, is EPEVTQTPSHQVTQMGQEVILRCVPISNHLYFYWYRQILGQKVEFLVSFYNNEISEKSEIFDDQFSVERPDGSNFTLKIRSTKLEDSAMYFCASSERTGNQPQHFGDGTRLSIL.

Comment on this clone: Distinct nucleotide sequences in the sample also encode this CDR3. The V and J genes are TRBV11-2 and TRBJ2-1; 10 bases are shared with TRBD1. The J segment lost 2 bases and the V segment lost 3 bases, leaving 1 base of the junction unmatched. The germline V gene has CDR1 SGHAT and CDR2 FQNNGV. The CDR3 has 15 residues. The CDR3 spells CASSLGTGAYNEQFF. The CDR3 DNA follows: TGTGCCAGCAGCTTGGGGACAGGGGCCTACAATGAGCAGTTCTTC.

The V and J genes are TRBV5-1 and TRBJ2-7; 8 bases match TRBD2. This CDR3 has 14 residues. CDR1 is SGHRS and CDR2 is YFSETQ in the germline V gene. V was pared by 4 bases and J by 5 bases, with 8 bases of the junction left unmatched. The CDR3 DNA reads TGCGCCAGCAGCCCGGGAGGGCCAGTTGACGAGCAGTACTTC. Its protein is CASSPGGPVDEQYF. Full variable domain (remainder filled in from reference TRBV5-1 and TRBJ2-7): KAGVTQTPRYLIKTRGQQVTLSCSPISGHRSVSWYQQTPGQGLQFLFEYFSETQRNKGNFPGRFSGRQFSNSRSEMNVSTLELGDSALYLCASSPGGPVDEQYFGPGTRLTVT.